This note documents a single T cell receptor (beta chain) sequence. This clone's antigen is unknown. Base qualities are missing; no much larger clone stands one base away. The data belong to a study of T cells in localized non-small cell lung cancer (dated by TCRdb to about 2020). Regarding the research as a whole: The study analyzed T cell repertoires of under 250 early-stage NSCLC patients, comparing tumors and uninvolved tumor-adjacent lungs. The cohort comprised around 240 treatment-naïve NSCLC patients with resected, localized lung tumors. The mean age of the NSCLC patients was less than 70 years, with roughly 120 men and 95 to 110 women. Results the study describes overall, beyond this receptor: Of the top 100 tumor clones, a median of about 53 were detected in paired uninvolved adjacent lung; 28 were also among that lung's top 100. Uninvolved tumor-adjacent lung showed the highest T cell clonality, higher than tumor, which suggests more focused antigenic responses in the uninvolved tumor-adjacent lung. Since the design was exploratory, TCR variables were selected using unadjusted p-values with no false-discovery rate correction. Longer overall survival was associated with higher T cell density in blood, whereas shorter survival was associated with higher clonality in adjacent lung. Because multi-region tumor sequencing was not done, intratumor heterogeneity could not be ruled out.

TCR beta CDR3 regions were sequenced from DNA using the immunoSEQ Assay. The authors' analysis ran thus. T cell density was computed as TCR beta template counts normalized to usable DNA estimated by amplifying housekeeping genes. Richness was estimated using the preseqR package, with extrapolation to 400,000 templates for PBMC samples and to 120,000 templates for tissue samples. Clonality was defined by subtracting Pielou's evenness from one. Differential abundance testing on productive amino-acid clonotypes, with a minimum total count of 5 and an alpha of 0.1, was used to identify tissue-enriched TCRs. The Jaccard Index and the Morisita Overlap Index were used to measure repertoire overlap between compartments. GLIPH clustered TCR beta CDR3s with public tetramer-defined viral CDR3s; viral motifs required at least three viral sequences plus V-gene enrichment. TCRdb obtained this table from immuneACCESS and retained in-frame rearrangements with V and J assigned. These tables miss some clones; where compared with another copy, unresolved V genes account for less than half of the shortfall, and the remainder is unexplained. Clonal size and the V and J genes are those of that table, whereas D and trimming came from the DNA. The sample profile shows more than 30,000 clones; roughly 86% of them were found once. Together, the top ten hold 4.2% of the sample.

At diagnosis, tumor, uninvolved tumor-adjacent lung and peripheral blood were collected and then preserved as a mix of FFPE and fresh-frozen material. For TCR repertoire profiling, blood samples were analyzed as peripheral blood mononuclear cells. The CDR3 covers 13 residues, taking in both the cysteine and the phenylalanine. The DNA shown is the 39-base CDR3, in frame from base 1. Cut back by 6 bases and 3 bases, the V and J ends lie 9 bases apart. Based on the germline V gene, the CDR1 and CDR2 sequences are SNHLY and FYNNEI. This TCR was recovered from a woman between 35 and 75 years old with stage III lung adenocarcinoma. The chain is assembled from TRBV2 and TRBJ2-1; D gene: possibly TRBD1, on 5 matching bases. The sample here was peripheral blood mononuclear cells, taken before any cancer treatment. The CDR3 reads as follows: CASSVDSYNEQFF. The DNA sequence is given as TGTGCCAGCAGCGTAGACAGCTACAATGAGCAGTTCTTC.